The table lists the clone carrying this TCR beta chain with many counts. Antigen unknown. The sample belongs to a study of Graves' ophthalmopathy and Graves' hyperthyroidism. The study's findings and limits: Most expanded thyroid clonotypes above 0.001 frequency also appeared in blood. With almost 90% sensitivity and more than 75% specificity, a 13-signature model separated ophthalmopathy from stable hyperthyroidism.

The study amplified TCR beta CDR3 regions using RNA transcripts. HTBI primers served in a first-round RT-PCR, which a second-round multiplex PCR followed. TCRdb recomputed calls from the multiplex PCR reads with MiXCR, one row per CDR3 protein. Among hundreds of thousands of distinct CDR3 sequences listed, under 15% were seen once. V lost 6 bases to trimming and J lost 0 bases, with 12 bases between them. Germline CDR1 and CDR2: MNHNS and SASEGT. The CDR3 is 15 residues long. In donors with ophthalmopathy, activity was moderate-to-severe, with CAS ≥3, NOSPECS ≥4 and duration under 3 months. Physicians reached a diagnosis by relying on clinical symptoms, serum thyroxine, TRAb, thyroid ultrasound and orbital computed tomography.

V and J are TRBV6-1 and TRBJ1-3; no reliable D call. Material for sequencing was blood. The sequence was obtained from a young woman with Graves' ophthalmopathy. In DNA, the CDR3 is TGTGCCAGCAGGGCCAGACGGGACTCTGGAAACACCATATATTTT. Encoded protein: CASRARRDSGNTIYF.